These 9 T cell receptor beta chains were all obtained from the same sample, sequenced in a study of blood T cell repertoires in COVID-19. The protocol was immunoSEQ multiplex PCR, while the TCRdb copy is restricted to in-frame clones and leaves out a portion. The table shows under 200,000 clones, with around 77% occurring only once. Material for sequencing was peripheral blood. These receptors came from a man between 65 and 85 years old with active or convalescent COVID-19.

This chain joins TRBV27 and TRBJ1-1; weak D call: TRBD1 (5 bases). There are 17 residues in the CDR3. In germline, CDR1 is MNHEY, CDR2 SMNVEV (reference sequence). V lost 8 bases, J lost 5 bases, and 27 bases lay in between. The CDR3 sequence: CASGSLRFGGGETEAFF. The CDR3 nucleotides read TGTGCCAGCGGCTCTCTACGATTCGGAGGAGGGGAAACTGAAGCTTTCTTT.

The chain has TRBV19 and TRBJ1-5; D is undetermined. Between the trimmed V and J ends, which lost 5 bases and 6 bases, there was a span of 8 bases. Germline V lookup: CDR1 LNHDA, CDR2 SQIVND (reference sequence). CDR3 size: 12 residues. CDR3 residues: CASSYSGQPQHF. The CDR3, as DNA: TGTGCCAGTAGTTACAGCGGTCAGCCCCAGCATTTT.

The chain couples TRBV21-1 to TRBJ1-1. TRBV21-1 represents a pseudogene. CDR3 length: 13 residues. The CDR3, as DNA: TGTGCCAGCAGCAAAGGAGGAAACACTGAAGCTTTCTTT. Translating it yields CASSKGGNTEAFF.

This clone appeared once. The chain links TRBV9 to TRBJ1-1; tentative D call: TRBD1 (5 bases). Germline loops: CDR1 SGDLS, CDR2 YYNGEE. This CDR3 has 15 amino acids. Trimming removed 0 bases at V and 0 bases at J, with 9 bases between. Written as DNA, the CDR3 is TGTGCCAGCAGCGTAGGGGCAGGGCTGAACACTGAAGCTTTCTTT. It is translated as CASSVGAGLNTEAFF.

The chain combines TRBV10-2 with TRBJ1-2; D uncertain. CDR1 is WSHSY and CDR2 is SAAADI in the germline V gene. V was clipped by 2 bases and J by 4 bases, with 8 bases between them. The CDR3 contains 13 residues. The CDR3 coding sequence is TGCGCCAGCAGTGAGGGAGGTACCTATGGCTACACCTTC. This encodes CASSEGGTYGYTF.

The genes are TRBV11-2 and TRBJ1-6; TRBD1 matches at 9 bases. The CDR3 has 15 amino acids. The V gene's germline CDR1 is SGHAT and CDR2 FQNNGV. The junction had 3 bases not matched to a gene; V was cut back by 2 bases and J by 7 bases. In DNA, the CDR3 is TGTGCCAGCAGCTTATTGGGACAGGGAAATTCACCCCTCCACTTT. This gives the protein CASSLLGQGNSPLHF.

This chain links TRBV29-1 with TRBJ2-3; possibly TRBD2 for D (7 bases). The CDR3 has 16 residues. Germline CDR1 SQVTM, CDR2 ANQGSEA. Trimming cost V 2 bases and J 0 bases, with 15 bases left between them. CDR3 coding DNA: TGCAGCGTTGAAAAAGGAACGGGGGGCAGCACAGATACGCAGTATTTT. Protein sequence: CSVEKGTGGSTDTQYF.

The chain couples TRBV7-6 to TRBJ2-3; D is unresolved. Per the germline V gene, CDR1 is SGHVS and CDR2 is FNYEAQ. The CDR3 spans 18 residues. V shed 2 bases and J shed 0 bases, with 18 bases lying between them. The CDR3 sequence is CASSLKEPAAASTDTQYF. The DNA of the CDR3 is TGTGCCAGCAGCTTAAAGGAACCGGCGGCTGCTAGCACAGATACGCAGTATTTT.

This chain uses TRBV5-6 with TRBJ1-2; D is unresolved. The CDR3 is 15 residues long. Germline lookup yields CDR1 SGHDT and CDR2 YYEEEE. V lost 4 bases and J 8 bases, leaving 21 bases between the germline ends. In DNA form, the CDR3 reads TGTGCCAGCAGCCCCCGGGGAGGCTATAGCGAAGGCTACACCTTC. This sequence encodes CASSPRGGYSEGYTF.